This T cell receptor (beta chain) was sequenced during a study of OX40 agonist ivuxolimab in advanced cancers. The CDR3 length is 16 residues. Germline CDR1 reads SGHTA; CDR2 reads FQGTGA. The V end lost 1 base, the J end lost 1 base, and 12 bases lay between the germline ends. Assay: immunoSEQ multiplex PCR; the TCRdb copy retains only in-frame clones and omits some. Altogether about 88,000 clones are present, 85% being singletons, with the ten largest covering approximately 0.2%. This specimen was CD4+ or CD8+ T cells sorted from blood, taken in a trial of the OX40 agonist ivuxolimab. The rearrangement joins TRBV7-3 to TRBJ2-3; D not certain. This TCR came from an adult with an advanced solid tumor such as melanoma, head and neck, liver or kidney cancer. CDR3 region: CASSLNPGAGTDTQYF. DNA of the CDR3: TGTGCCAGCAGCTTAAATCCTGGTGCTGGCACAGATACGCAGTATTTT.